These 20 T cell receptor beta chains originate from one sample sequenced in a study of blood T cell repertoires in COVID-19. Generated by immunoSEQ multiplex PCR, the TCRdb table keeps only in-frame clones and is missing some. Of approximately 140,000 clones in the sample, about 87% were seen once. The sequenced sample consisted of peripheral blood. The receptors were gathered from a woman aged 35 to 49 with acute or convalescent COVID-19.

CDR3 nucleotide sequence: TGTGCCAGCAGTCAGACAGGGGGAGGGTATAATTCACCCCTCCACTTT. Encoded protein: CASSQTGGGYNSPLHF. The gene calls are TRBV28 and TRBJ1-6; 9 bases fit TRBD1. From germline, CDR1 is MDHEN and CDR2 SYDVKM. CDR3 size: 16 residues. Germline trimming cut 5 bases from V and 4 bases from J; bases unmatched to any gene: 6.

This chain joins TRBV18 and TRBJ1-1, with a weak D call TRBD1 (6 bases). Germline V gene lookup returns CDR1 KGHSH and CDR2 LQKENI. The CDR3 contains 15 residues. Trimming removed 6 bases from V and 2 bases from J, with 16 bases in between. CDR3 DNA: TGTGCCAGCTCCCCCGGGGGGGGGCCAAACACTGAAGCTTTCTTT. Amino acid sequence: CASSPGGGPNTEAFF.

The V call is TRBV6-5, the J call TRBJ1-5; D remains unclear. Germline V gives CDR1 MNHEY, CDR2 SVGAGI. Trimming left V 4 bases short and J 0 bases short, with 7 bases between. This CDR3 has 14 amino acids. In DNA, the CDR3 is TGTGCCAGCAGTTCCGCAGTTAGCAATCAGCCCCAGCATTTT. Residues: CASSSAVSNQPQHF.

This clone was found once. The chain combines TRBV9 with TRBJ1-1; the D gene is possibly TRBD1 (6 bases). In germline, CDR1 is SGDLS, CDR2 YYNGEE. V was cut by 4 bases and J by 4 bases, with 14 bases left in between. The CDR3 consists of 14 residues. Here the CDR3 reads CASSPAGAGTEAFF. The CDR3 nucleotides read TGTGCCAGCAGCCCAGCAGGGGCGGGCACTGAAGCTTTCTTT.

This sequence joins TRBV19 and TRBJ1-1; 8 bases match TRBD1. The CDR3 has 12 residues. Per the germline V gene, CDR1 is LNHDA and CDR2 is SQIVND (reference sequence). Losses at the gene ends were 3 bases for V and 10 bases for J; bases not matched to a gene: 4. The CDR3 reads CASSMVDRAAFF. In nucleotides, the CDR3 is TGTGCCAGTAGTATGGTGGACAGGGCAGCTTTCTTT.

This chain joins TRBV18 and TRBJ1-2; D is undetermined. The ends were cut back, 3 bases at V and 5 bases at J, with 10 bases in the middle. The CDR3 loop spans 13 amino acids. Germline V gene sequence: CDR1 KGHSH, CDR2 LQKENI. The DNA of the CDR3 is TGTGCCAGCTCACCGATGACTGAGTATGGCTACACCTTC. It translates to CASSPMTEYGYTF.

This sequence joins TRBV5-1 and TRBJ2-2, with D tentatively TRBD2 (5 bases). The V gene lost 5 bases and the J gene lost 3 bases, with 14 bases spanning the gap. The CDR3 contains 15 residues. CDR1 and CDR2 (germline): SGHRS, YFSETQ. CDR3 region: CASSRSGRDTGELFF. In DNA, the CDR3 is TGCGCCAGCAGTAGGAGCGGTCGGGACACCGGGGAGCTGTTTTTT.

J is TRBJ2-7 and V is TRBV27; TRBD1 aligns across 10 bases. J was trimmed by 2 bases and V by 5 bases; bases with no gene match: 6. The CDR3 covers 15 residues. From germline, CDR1 is MNHEY and CDR2 SMNVEV (reference sequence). CDR3: CASSPLGTGAYEQYF. In nucleotides, the CDR3 is TGTGCCAGCAGTCCCCTAGGGACAGGGGCCTACGAGCAGTACTTC.

In DNA, the CDR3 is TGTGCCAGCGGGGGGGAGGCATCATCTAACTATGGCTACACCTTC. Translating it yields CASGGEASSNYGYTF. The chain couples TRBV2 to TRBJ1-2, with D perhaps TRBD1 (5 bases). This CDR3 contains 15 residues. V lost 8 bases and J lost 0, with 16 bases in between. Per germline, CDR1 SNHLY and CDR2 FYNNEI.

V gene TRBV2 combines with J gene TRBJ1-5; 7 bases align to TRBD1. The germline CDR1 and CDR2 sequences are SNHLY and FYNNEI. V lost 1 base, J lost 0 bases, and 6 bases stayed unmatched. This CDR3 is built from 17 residues. CDR3: CASSEGTGPYSNQPQHF. DNA of the CDR3: TGTGCCAGCAGTGAAGGGACAGGACCTTATAGCAATCAGCCCCAGCATTTT. Supplemented by reference TRBV2 and TRBJ1-5, the full variable domain reads EPEVTQTPSHQVTQMGQEVILRCVPISNHLYFYWYRQILGQKVEFLVSFYNNEISEKSEIFDDQFSVERPDGSNFTLKIRSTKLEDSAMYFCASSEGTGPYSNQPQHFGDGTRLSIL.

The chain employs TRBV7-3 and TRBJ2-7, with TRBD2 matching over 7 bases. This CDR3 has 15 residues. V lost 1 base and J lost 4; bases outside the gene matches: 7. Looked up from germline, CDR1 is SGHTA and CDR2 is FQGTGA. The CDR3 loop reads CASSLREGPRYEQYF. The CDR3 DNA reads as TGTGCCAGCAGCTTAAGGGAGGGTCCCAGATACGAGCAGTACTTC.

This chain joins TRBV5-1 and TRBJ2-2; 9 nucleotides agree with TRBD2. The CDR3 contains 15 residues. CDR1 is SGHRS, CDR2 YFSETQ, per germline. With 3 bases clipped from V and 3 bases from J, the junction kept 3 bases outside the gene matches. CDR3 nucleotides: TGCGCCAGCAGCTGGGGACTAGCTGACACCGGGGAGCTGTTTTTT. This codes for CASSWGLADTGELFF.

The J gene is TRBJ2-7, the V gene TRBV4-1; D might be TRBD2 (6 bases). The CDR3 runs to 15 residues. The V gene's germline CDR1 is MGHRA and CDR2 YSYEKL. Trimming took off 3 bases at V and 5 bases at J, with 17 bases between the two ends. The CDR3 region has the DNA TGCGCCAGCAGCCATGAACCTGGGGAGGTGAACGAGCAGTACTTC. It translates to CASSHEPGEVNEQYF.

This clone has just a few counts. The chain combines TRBV20-1 with TRBJ1-4, with unresolved D. Germline loops: CDR1 DFQATT, CDR2 SNEGSKA (reference sequence). The CDR3 covers 13 residues. Trimming pared 3 bases from V and 5 bases from J, leaving 10 bases between. The CDR3 is CSASGGRNEKLFF. The CDR3 DNA sequence: TGCAGTGCTAGTGGTGGGCGAAATGAAAAACTGTTTTTT.

The rearrangement joins TRBV27 to TRBJ1-1; D ambiguous. The V gene lost 3 bases and the J gene lost 0 bases, with 11 bases spanning the gap. Germline loops: CDR1 MNHEY, CDR2 SMNVEV (reference sequence). The CDR3 extends over 15 amino acids. Here the CDR3 reads CASSFTALMNTEAFF. The CDR3 nucleotides read TGTGCCAGCAGTTTTACAGCTCTAATGAACACTGAAGCTTTCTTT.

The V and J genes are TRBV28 and TRBJ2-6; D is unresolved. The germline V gene has CDR1 MDHEN and CDR2 SYDVKM. The CDR3 extends over 13 amino acids. Trimming removed 11 bases at V and 2 bases at J, with 10 bases between. The CDR3 region has the DNA TGTGCCGGGCAGGTCCCTGGGGCCAACGTCCTGACTTTC. It is translated as CAGQVPGANVLTF.

The rearrangement uses TRBV5-1 and TRBJ1-2; unclear D gene. CDR1 is SGHRS and CDR2 is YFSETQ in the germline V gene. Trimming shortened V by 2 bases and J by 7 bases, and 12 bases separated the two germline ends. CDR3 length equals 13 residues. CDR3 sequence (DNA): TGCGCCAGCAGCTTTTCCCCTGACTTTGGCTACACCTTC. It yields the protein CASSFSPDFGYTF.

The V gene is TRBV12-3 or TRBV12-4, the J gene TRBJ1-1; 9 bases fit TRBD1. The V and J ends lost 6 bases and 5 bases, in that order; junction bases with no gene match: 4. The CDR3 sequence is 13 residues long. CDR3 residues: CASREGTGTEAFF. Here the CDR3 DNA reads TGTGCCAGCAGGGAGGGGACAGGGACTGAAGCTTTCTTT.

As concerns this clone: This specimen includes other DNA sequences encoding the same CDR3. The chain joins TRBV28 to TRBJ1-2; D may be TRBD1 (6 bases). The CDR3 runs to 14 residues. In germline, CDR1 is MDHEN, CDR2 SYDVKM. V shed 5 bases and J shed 2 bases, with 12 bases lying between them. The CDR3 protein is CASSLGGQNYGYTF. CDR3 sequence (DNA): TGTGCCAGCAGTCTCGGCGGACAGAACTATGGCTACACCTTC.

The genes are TRBV27 and TRBJ1-2, with D perhaps TRBD1 (6 bases). Germline V lookup: CDR1 MNHEY, CDR2 SMNVEV (reference sequence). V was cut by 5 bases and J by 6 bases, with 22 bases left in between. The CDR3 consists of 16 residues. The CDR3 region is CASSRTSPTGLNGYTF. As DNA, the CDR3 is TGTGCCAGCAGTCGTACCTCACCTACAGGGTTGAATGGCTACACCTTC.